This is a list of T cell receptor beta chains from one sample in a study of cytomegalovirus exposure and HLA in healthy donors. The protocol was immunoSEQ multiplex PCR, while the TCRdb copy is restricted to in-frame clones and leaves out a portion. The table lists over 60,000 clones, roughly 70% of them singletons. Specimen: PBMCs. The receptors stem from a man between 70 and 80 years old in good health and CMV-seronegative. The CDR3 runs from the conserved cysteine through the conserved F or W. D genes are given only for firm matches. The size field is filled for only some rows; it gives once, few, many or a size class.

NA | TRBJ2-7 | TRBV27 | TRBD2 | CASKLAGSSYEQYF | TGTGCCAGCAAACTAGCGGGGAGCTCCTACGAGCAGTACTTC
NA | TRBJ1-5 | TRBV30 | NA | CAWNRDKQPQHF | TGTGCCTGGAACAGGGATAAGCAGCCCCAGCATTTT
NA | TRBJ2-1 | TRBV28 | TRBD2 | CASSSASGGGSYNEQFF | TGTGCCAGCAGTTCAGCTAGCGGGGGCGGATCCTACAATGAGCAGTTCTTC
few | TRBJ1-5 | TRBV30 | NA | CAWSVYPGGSNQPQHF | TGTGCCTGGAGTGTTTACCCCGGGGGTAGCAATCAGCCCCAGCATTTT
NA | TRBJ2-7 | TRBV10-3 | TRBD1 | CAISLPSGTAYF | TGTGCCATCAGCCTCCCTTCCGGGACAGCGTACTTC
NA | TRBJ2-5 | TRBV11-3 | TRBD2 | CASQRGGGETQYF | TGTGCCAGCCAGCGGGGAGGAGGGGAGACCCAGTACTTC
few | TRBJ1-3 | TRBV6-5 | TRBD1 | CASSLDRPGNTIYF | TGTGCCAGCAGCTTGGACAGGCCTGGAAACACCATATATTTT
NA | TRBJ1-6 | TRBV7-9 | TRBD1 | CASSQKRTGANSPLHF | TGTGCCAGCAGTCAAAAGAGGACAGGGGCCAATTCACCCCTCCACTTT
once | TRBJ2-5 | TRBV27 | TRBD1 | CASRSYGTGGWETQYF | TGTGCCAGCAGATCGTATGGGACAGGGGGCTGGGAGACCCAGTACTTC
NA | TRBJ2-1 | TRBV9 | NA | CASSVTRGLGEQFF | TGTGCCAGCAGCGTTACACGGGGGTTGGGGGAGCAGTTCTTC
few | TRBJ1-1 | TRBV10-3 | NA | CAIQRENTEAFF | TGTGCCATTCAGCGGGAGAACACTGAAGCTTTCTTT
NA | TRBJ2-5 | TRBV19 | TRBD1 | CASSRDREETQYF | TGTGCCAGTAGTCGGGACAGGGAGGAGACCCAGTACTTC
NA | TRBJ2-5 | TRBV28 | TRBD1 | CASRGQGTETQYF | TGTGCCAGCCGCGGACAGGGAACAGAGACCCAGTACTTC
NA | TRBJ2-3 | TRBV7-9 | TRBD2 | CASSNSAGAGSDTQYF | TGTGCCAGCAGCAACTCAGCGGGGGCGGGCTCAGATACGCAGTATTTT
NA | TRBJ1-1 | TRBV7-9 | NA | CASSLIENTEAFF | TGTGCCAGCAGCTTAATAGAGAACACTGAAGCTTTCTTT
NA | TRBJ2-7 | TRBV7-8 | NA | CASSPLAYEQYF | TGTGCCAGCAGCCCCTTAGCCTACGAGCAGTACTTC
NA | TRBJ1-1 | TRBV28 | TRBD1 | CASSPGQTNTEAFF | TGTGCCAGCAGTCCGGGACAGACGAACACTGAAGCTTTCTTT
NA | TRBJ2-1 | TRBV23-1 | NA | CASSQSTGSVYNEQFF | TGCGCCAGCAGTCAATCGACGGGGTCTGTCTACAATGAGCAGTTCTTC
NA | TRBJ1-6 | TRBV6-1 | NA | CASSEDSSSYNSPLHF | TGTGCCAGCAGTGAGGACAGTAGCTCCTATAATTCACCCCTCCACTTT
once | TRBJ1-5 | TRBV19 | NA | CASGPFYEGLNQPQHF | TGTGCCAGCGGGCCCTTTTATGAGGGCCTCAATCAGCCCCAGCATTTT
NA | TRBJ1-5 | TRBV7-8 | TRBD1 | CASSLSPGQGNQPQHF | TGTGCCAGCAGCTTAAGTCCGGGACAGGGCAATCAGCCCCAGCATTTT
NA | TRBJ1-2 | TRBV11-2 | NA | CASSPQGDYGYTF | TGTGCCAGCAGCCCACAGGGCGACTATGGCTACACCTTC
NA | TRBJ2-1 | TRBV15 | NA | CATSRVGIASFQQFF | TGTGCCACCAGCAGAGTTGGAATAGCTAGTTTCCAGCAGTTCTTC
NA | TRBJ2-1 | TRBV13 | NA | CATTRGLSSYNEQFF | TGTGCCACCACCAGGGGCTTAAGCTCCTACAATGAGCAGTTCTTC
NA | TRBJ1-6 | TRBV5-4 | TRBD1 | CASSLETGTGLNSPLHF | TGTGCCAGCAGTTTGGAGACCGGGACAGGGCTGAATTCACCCCTCCACTTT